This entry concerns a single TCR beta chain. This CDR3 is built from 18 residues. Germline V gene sequence: CDR1 LNHDA, CDR2 SQIVND (reference sequence). Unmatched junction bases numbered 9, after V lost 4 bases and J lost 0 bases. Measured with immunoSEQ multiplex PCR; TCRdb has only the in-frame clones, and not every one. The table shows 90,000 to 95,000 clones, with 90% to 95% occurring only once. The sample belongs to a study of T cell changes during pregnancy in multiple sclerosis. The sequence was collected from a female donor with multiple sclerosis, enrolled in a pregnancy study. Sequencing used peripheral blood, obtained in the third trimester of pregnancy. V and J are TRBV19 and TRBJ2-2, with TRBD1 identical over 9 bases. CDR3 DNA sequence: TGTGCCAGTAGTAACCGGACAGGGGCCGTTTCGAACACCGGGGAGCTGTTTTTT. Protein: CASSNRTGAVSNTGELFF.